Listed below are T cell receptor beta chains from one sample, sequenced in a study of technical replicates of blood from a handful of donors. Here immunoSEQ multiplex PCR was the method, and the copy in TCRdb shows in-frame clones only, minus some. This sample has 13,000 or so clones, with approximately 95% found just once. The specimen sequenced was PBMCs. The receptor set was obtained from a human donor in good health. CDR3s include the opening cysteine and the closing phenylalanine or tryptophan. The order of the fields is clone size, J gene, V gene, D gene, CDR3 protein, CDR3 DNA. D genes are given only for firm matches. Clone size appears in some rows only: once, few, many, or a class for an expanded clone.

clone size: .; J gene: TRBJ2-3; V gene: TRBV29-1; D gene: .; CDR3 protein: CSVELAGNTDTQYF; CDR3 DNA: TGCAGCGTTGAGTTGGCGGGAAACACAGATACGCAGTATTTT
clone size: .; J gene: TRBJ2-1; V gene: TRBV2; D gene: TRBD2; CDR3 protein: CASMARAGGAEQFF; CDR3 DNA: TGTGCCAGCATGGCTAGGGCCGGGGGGGCGGAGCAGTTCTTC
clone size: once; J gene: TRBJ1-3; V gene: TRBV7-6; D gene: TRBD1; CDR3 protein: CASSNNRGSSGNTIYF; CDR3 DNA: TGTGCCAGCAGCAACAACAGGGGGAGTTCTGGAAACACCATATATTTT
clone size: .; J gene: TRBJ1-2; V gene: TRBV4-1; D gene: TRBD1; CDR3 protein: CASSLGDRGRGGYTF; CDR3 DNA: TGCGCCAGCAGCCTTGGGGACAGGGGGCGCGGGGGCTACACCTTC
clone size: .; J gene: TRBJ2-7; V gene: TRBV2; D gene: .; CDR3 protein: CASRYQVYEQYF; CDR3 DNA: TGTGCCAGCAGATACCAGGTCTACGAGCAGTACTTC
clone size: .; J gene: TRBJ2-3; V gene: TRBV5-1; D gene: .; CDR3 protein: CASKRAGYTDTQYF; CDR3 DNA: TGCGCCAGCAAGAGAGCAGGCTACACAGATACGCAGTATTTT
clone size: .; J gene: TRBJ2-3; V gene: TRBV4-1; D gene: TRBD2; CDR3 protein: CASSQGAAREAADTQYF; CDR3 DNA: TGCGCCAGCAGCCAAGGGGCGGCGCGGGAGGCGGCAGATACGCAGTATTTT
clone size: .; J gene: TRBJ1-1; V gene: TRBV30; D gene: .; CDR3 protein: CAWRVLSRDNTEAFF; CDR3 DNA: TGTGCCTGGAGGGTTTTGAGCAGGGATAACACTGAAGCTTTCTTT
clone size: .; J gene: TRBJ1-4; V gene: TRBV7-9; D gene: .; CDR3 protein: CASSPPRKTNEKLFF; CDR3 DNA: TGTGCCAGCAGCCCCCCCAGGAAAACTAATGAAAAACTGTTTTTT
clone size: .; J gene: TRBJ2-3; V gene: TRBV11-2; D gene: .; CDR3 protein: CASSLFFGVGADTQYF; CDR3 DNA: TGTGCCAGCAGCTTATTTTTCGGGGTCGGCGCAGATACGCAGTATTTT
clone size: .; J gene: TRBJ2-1; V gene: TRBV6-1; D gene: .; CDR3 protein: CASRDAGDEQFF; CDR3 DNA: TGTGCCAGCAGGGATGCGGGTGATGAGCAGTTCTTC
clone size: .; J gene: TRBJ2-3; V gene: TRBV5-6; D gene: TRBD2; CDR3 protein: CASSSGLAFTDTQYF; CDR3 DNA: TGTGCCAGCAGCTCCGGACTAGCCTTCACAGATACGCAGTATTTT
clone size: .; J gene: TRBJ1-4; V gene: TRBV5-1; D gene: TRBD1; CDR3 protein: CASSSGQGTEKLFF; CDR3 DNA: TGCGCCAGCAGCTCGGGACAGGGGACCGAAAAACTGTTTTTT
clone size: .; J gene: TRBJ2-1; V gene: TRBV7-8; D gene: TRBD2; CDR3 protein: CASSLTSPLAGVVDEQFF; CDR3 DNA: TGTGCCAGCAGCTTAACCTCGCCTCTAGCGGGAGTGGTCGATGAGCAGTTCTTC
clone size: .; J gene: TRBJ1-1; V gene: TRBV7-9; D gene: .; CDR3 protein: CASSLSTGQEAFF; CDR3 DNA: TGTGCCAGCAGCTTATCGACAGGTCAAGAAGCTTTCTTT
clone size: .; J gene: TRBJ1-5; V gene: TRBV19; D gene: .; CDR3 protein: CASTPDLNQPQHF; CDR3 DNA: TGTGCCAGTACCCCTGACTTAAATCAGCCCCAGCATTTT
clone size: .; J gene: TRBJ1-4; V gene: TRBV18; D gene: .; CDR3 protein: CASSPMRGAATNEKLFF; CDR3 DNA: TGTGCCAGCTCACCAATGCGGGGTGCGGCAACTAATGAAAAACTGTTTTTT
clone size: .; J gene: TRBJ1-5; V gene: TRBV30; D gene: TRBD1; CDR3 protein: CAWNPGQGFNQPQHF; CDR3 DNA: TGTGCCTGGAACCCGGGACAGGGGTTCAATCAGCCCCAGCATTTT
clone size: .; J gene: TRBJ2-7; V gene: TRBV30; D gene: TRBD1; CDR3 protein: CAWSEGQGTSWEQYF; CDR3 DNA: TGTGCCTGGAGTGAGGGACAGGGAACCTCGTGGGAGCAGTACTTC
clone size: .; J gene: TRBJ2-1; V gene: TRBV5-1; D gene: TRBD2; CDR3 protein: CASSPALGAGGYNEQFF; CDR3 DNA: TGCGCCAGCAGCCCAGCCTTGGGAGCGGGAGGGTACAATGAGCAGTTCTTC
clone size: .; J gene: TRBJ1-5; V gene: TRBV7-2; D gene: .; CDR3 protein: CASSLALGGNQPQHF; CDR3 DNA: TGTGCCAGCAGCTTAGCGCTGGGGGGTAATCAGCCCCAGCATTTT
clone size: .; J gene: TRBJ2-3; V gene: TRBV10-3; D gene: TRBD2; CDR3 protein: CATLTSGTADTQYF; CDR3 DNA: TGTGCCACTCTTACTAGCGGGACCGCAGATACGCAGTATTTT
clone size: .; J gene: TRBJ2-7; V gene: TRBV29-1; D gene: .; CDR3 protein: CSVVIPGGFVDPGQYF; CDR3 DNA: TGCAGCGTTGTGATTCCCGGGGGATTCGTGGACCCCGGGCAGTACTTC
clone size: .; J gene: TRBJ1-5; V gene: TRBV6-6; D gene: .; CDR3 protein: CASSQEPPQHF; CDR3 DNA: TGTGCCAGCAGTCAAGAGCCGCCCCAGCATTTT
clone size: once; J gene: TRBJ2-1; V gene: TRBV5-1; D gene: .; CDR3 protein: CASSLSIGGVNEQFF; CDR3 DNA: TGCGCCAGCAGCTTGTCTATCGGGGGAGTCAATGAGCAGTTCTTC
clone size: .; J gene: TRBJ2-1; V gene: TRBV6-5; D gene: TRBD2; CDR3 protein: CASSYGSSGRGEQFF; CDR3 DNA: TGTGCCAGCAGTTACGGGTCTAGCGGGAGGGGTGAGCAGTTCTTC
clone size: .; J gene: TRBJ2-5; V gene: TRBV19; D gene: TRBD1; CDR3 protein: CASSGQGSWETQYF; CDR3 DNA: TGTGCCAGTAGTGGACAGGGGAGTTGGGAGACCCAGTACTTC
clone size: .; J gene: TRBJ1-4; V gene: TRBV7-6; D gene: .; CDR3 protein: CASSPQTGFGEKLFF; CDR3 DNA: TGTGCCAGCAGCCCCCAAACAGGGTTTGGTGAAAAACTGTTTTTT
clone size: .; J gene: TRBJ1-5; V gene: TRBV29-1; D gene: .; CDR3 protein: CSVGGEGQPQHF; CDR3 DNA: TGCAGCGTTGGTGGGGAGGGTCAGCCCCAGCATTTT
clone size: .; J gene: TRBJ1-5; V gene: TRBV19; D gene: TRBD1; CDR3 protein: CASSNRQGLSNQPQHF; CDR3 DNA: TGTGCCAGTAGTAACCGACAGGGGCTTAGCAATCAGCCCCAGCATTTT
clone size: .; J gene: TRBJ1-1; V gene: TRBV29-1; D gene: .; CDR3 protein: CSASAGLGYTEAFF; CDR3 DNA: TGCAGCGCCTCTGCGGGGCTTGGATACACTGAAGCTTTCTTT
clone size: .; J gene: TRBJ2-7; V gene: TRBV6-6; D gene: TRBD2; CDR3 protein: CASRTGLAGYYEQYF; CDR3 DNA: TGTGCCAGCAGGACGGGACTAGCGGGATACTACGAGCAGTACTTC
clone size: .; J gene: TRBJ1-2; V gene: TRBV28; D gene: .; CDR3 protein: CASSSPFGFSYGYTF; CDR3 DNA: TGTGCCAGCAGTTCCCCCTTTGGTTTCAGCTATGGCTACACCTTC
clone size: .; J gene: TRBJ2-2; V gene: TRBV4-1; D gene: .; CDR3 protein: CASSQETGRNTGELFF; CDR3 DNA: TGCGCCAGCAGCCAAGAGACAGGACGAAACACCGGGGAGCTGTTTTTT
clone size: .; J gene: TRBJ2-1; V gene: TRBV19; D gene: TRBD2; CDR3 protein: CASSVGGRTYNEQFF; CDR3 DNA: TGTGCCAGTAGTGTGGGCGGGAGGACCTACAATGAGCAGTTCTTC
clone size: .; J gene: TRBJ2-1; V gene: TRBV5-1; D gene: TRBD1; CDR3 protein: CASSSDRGDDEQFF; CDR3 DNA: TGCGCCAGCAGCTCTGACAGGGGTGACGATGAGCAGTTCTTC
clone size: .; J gene: TRBJ2-4; V gene: TRBV23-1; D gene: .; CDR3 protein: CASSQERDTKNIQYF; CDR3 DNA: TGCGCCAGCAGTCAAGAAAGGGACACCAAAAACATTCAGTACTTC
clone size: once; J gene: TRBJ2-5; V gene: TRBV10-3; D gene: TRBD2; CDR3 protein: CAIRGGSGSLETQYF; CDR3 DNA: TGTGCCATCAGAGGCGGTAGCGGGAGCCTGGAGACCCAGTACTTC
clone size: .; J gene: TRBJ1-3; V gene: TRBV19; D gene: .; CDR3 protein: CASSSIGGRDTIYF; CDR3 DNA: TGTGCCAGTAGTTCCATTGGCGGCCGTGACACCATATATTTT
clone size: .; J gene: TRBJ2-5; V gene: TRBV6-1; D gene: .; CDR3 protein: CASIGQMYQETQYF; CDR3 DNA: TGTGCCAGCATCGGACAGATGTACCAAGAGACCCAGTACTTC
clone size: .; J gene: TRBJ1-5; V gene: TRBV9; D gene: .; CDR3 protein: CASSPRGEYSNQPQHF; CDR3 DNA: TGTGCCAGCAGCCCCCGGGGAGAGTATAGCAATCAGCCCCAGCATTTT
clone size: .; J gene: TRBJ2-7; V gene: TRBV5-1; D gene: TRBD2; CDR3 protein: CASSLAGSGVSYEQYF; CDR3 DNA: TGCGCCAGCAGCTTGGCCGGCAGCGGGGTTTCCTACGAGCAGTACTTC
clone size: .; J gene: TRBJ2-3; V gene: TRBV6-4; D gene: TRBD2; CDR3 protein: CASSDGGGATDTQYF; CDR3 DNA: TGTGCCAGCAGTGACGGGGGGGGAGCCACAGATACGCAGTATTTT
clone size: .; J gene: TRBJ1-2; V gene: TRBV28; D gene: .; CDR3 protein: CASSDPGIWGGGYTF; CDR3 DNA: TGTGCCAGCAGTGATCCAGGGATTTGGGGGGGTGGCTACACCTTC
clone size: .; J gene: TRBJ2-5; V gene: TRBV30; D gene: TRBD2; CDR3 protein: CAWNPAMGLAGGLETQYF; CDR3 DNA: TGTGCCTGGAACCCCGCCATGGGACTAGCGGGAGGGCTCGAGACCCAGTACTTC
clone size: .; J gene: TRBJ1-2; V gene: TRBV27; D gene: TRBD1; CDR3 protein: CASSQTGGYYGYTF; CDR3 DNA: TGTGCCAGCAGCCAGACAGGGGGTTACTATGGCTACACCTTC
clone size: .; J gene: TRBJ2-7; V gene: TRBV18; D gene: TRBD2; CDR3 protein: CASSPGGVGYEQYF; CDR3 DNA: TGTGCCAGCTCACCAGGGGGGGTCGGGTACGAGCAGTACTTC
clone size: .; J gene: TRBJ2-7; V gene: TRBV30; D gene: .; CDR3 protein: CAWSVLGSFSYEQYF; CDR3 DNA: TGTGCCTGGAGTGTACTTGGGAGTTTTTCCTACGAGCAGTACTTC
clone size: .; J gene: TRBJ2-7; V gene: TRBV7-8; D gene: TRBD2; CDR3 protein: CASSPGTSGYYEQYF; CDR3 DNA: TGTGCCAGCTCCCCTGGGACTAGCGGTTACTACGAGCAGTACTTC
clone size: once; J gene: TRBJ1-5; V gene: TRBV7-9; D gene: .; CDR3 protein: CASSRQENQPQHF; CDR3 DNA: TGTGCCAGCAGCCGACAGGAGAATCAGCCCCAGCATTTT
clone size: .; J gene: TRBJ2-3; V gene: TRBV6-1; D gene: .; CDR3 protein: CASSEAGVRGTDTQYF; CDR3 DNA: TGTGCCAGCAGTGAAGCAGGGGTCCGCGGCACAGATACGCAGTATTTT
clone size: .; J gene: TRBJ2-5; V gene: TRBV6-5; D gene: TRBD1; CDR3 protein: CASSSTGTAQETQYF; CDR3 DNA: TGTGCCAGCAGTAGTACCGGGACAGCACAAGAGACCCAGTACTTC
clone size: .; J gene: TRBJ1-1; V gene: TRBV9; D gene: TRBD1; CDR3 protein: CASSAEAWTGSEAFF; CDR3 DNA: TGTGCCAGCAGCGCAGAAGCTTGGACAGGGTCGGAAGCTTTCTTT
clone size: .; J gene: TRBJ1-2; V gene: TRBV18; D gene: .; CDR3 protein: CASSPPNGGYGYTF; CDR3 DNA: TGTGCCAGCTCACCACCGAACGGCGGGTATGGCTACACCTTC
clone size: .; J gene: TRBJ2-7; V gene: TRBV12-5; D gene: .; CDR3 protein: CASGSTYSYEQYF; CDR3 DNA: TGTGCTAGTGGTTCGACATACTCCTACGAGCAGTACTTC
clone size: .; J gene: TRBJ2-5; V gene: TRBV7-3; D gene: TRBD1; CDR3 protein: CASSLSGTGEETQYF; CDR3 DNA: TGTGCCAGCAGCTTAAGTGGGACAGGGGAAGAGACCCAGTACTTC
clone size: .; J gene: TRBJ2-7; V gene: TRBV18; D gene: TRBD1; CDR3 protein: CASSPAGQGRSEQYF; CDR3 DNA: TGTGCCAGCTCACCCGCAGGACAGGGGAGATCCGAGCAGTACTTC
clone size: .; J gene: TRBJ1-2; V gene: TRBV4-2; D gene: TRBD1; CDR3 protein: CASSQPGQEEGYTF; CDR3 DNA: TGTGCCAGCAGCCAGCCGGGACAGGAGGAGGGCTACACCTTC
clone size: .; J gene: TRBJ1-4; V gene: TRBV30; D gene: TRBD1; CDR3 protein: CAWSVHTGGNEKLFF; CDR3 DNA: TGTGCCTGGAGTGTACATACAGGGGGTAATGAAAAACTGTTTTTT
clone size: .; J gene: TRBJ1-5; V gene: TRBV23-1; D gene: .; CDR3 protein: CASSQSMAGVSNQPQHF; CDR3 DNA: TGCGCCAGCAGTCAATCGATGGCAGGGGTTAGCAATCAGCCCCAGCATTTT